This T cell receptor beta chain derives from a study of cytomegalovirus exposure and HLA in healthy donors. The germline V gene has CDR1 SGHDT and CDR2 YYEEEE. The CDR3 loop spans 13 amino acids. The V and J ends lost 3 bases and 0 bases respectively, with 6 bases between them. Here immunoSEQ multiplex PCR was the method, and the copy in TCRdb shows in-frame clones only, minus some. The sample has around 190,000 clones; 81% are singletons. The TCR comes from a young woman in good health and CMV-seronegative. The source material was PBMCs. The J gene is TRBJ1-2, the V gene TRBV5-6; D might be TRBD1 (6 bases). Here the CDR3 reads CASSYRANYGYTF. In DNA form, the CDR3 reads TGTGCCAGCAGCTACAGGGCTAACTATGGCTACACCTTC.